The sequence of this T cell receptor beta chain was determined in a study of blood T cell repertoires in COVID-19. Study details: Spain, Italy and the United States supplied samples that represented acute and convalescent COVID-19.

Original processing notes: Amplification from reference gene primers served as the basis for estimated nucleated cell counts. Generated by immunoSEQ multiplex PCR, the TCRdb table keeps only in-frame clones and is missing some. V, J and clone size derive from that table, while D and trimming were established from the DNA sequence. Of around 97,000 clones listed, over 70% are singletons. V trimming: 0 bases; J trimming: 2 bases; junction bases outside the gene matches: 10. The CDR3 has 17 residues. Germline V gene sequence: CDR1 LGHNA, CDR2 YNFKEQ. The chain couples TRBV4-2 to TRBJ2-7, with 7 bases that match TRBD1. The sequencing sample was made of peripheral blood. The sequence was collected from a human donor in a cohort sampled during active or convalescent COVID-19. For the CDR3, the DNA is TGTGCCAGCAGCCAAGATGTCGGTAGGGGGCTACCCTACGAGCAGTACTTC. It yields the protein CASSQDVGRGLPYEQYF.